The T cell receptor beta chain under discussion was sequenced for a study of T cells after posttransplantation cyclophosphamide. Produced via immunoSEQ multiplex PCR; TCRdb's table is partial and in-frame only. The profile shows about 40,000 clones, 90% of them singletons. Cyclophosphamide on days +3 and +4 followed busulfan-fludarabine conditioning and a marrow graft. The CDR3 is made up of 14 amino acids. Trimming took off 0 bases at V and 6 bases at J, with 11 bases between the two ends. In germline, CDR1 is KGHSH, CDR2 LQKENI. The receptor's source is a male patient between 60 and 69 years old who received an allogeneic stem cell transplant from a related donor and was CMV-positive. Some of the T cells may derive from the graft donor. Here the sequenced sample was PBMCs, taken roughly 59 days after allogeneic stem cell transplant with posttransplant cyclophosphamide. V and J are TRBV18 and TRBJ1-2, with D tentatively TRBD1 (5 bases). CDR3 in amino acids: CASSPPRDYNGYTF. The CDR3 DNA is TGTGCCAGCTCACCACCCAGGGACTATAATGGCTACACCTTC.